This T cell receptor beta chain was observed in a study of regulatory T cells in long-lasting Graves disease. For TCR beta, libraries came from iRepertoire HTBI primers and Arm-PCR of CDR3 regions. In the original analysis: Overall, samples carried approximately 56 TRBV and about 14 TRBJ segments. Each CDR3 protein gets one entry after TCRdb re-called the multiplex PCR reads with MiXCR. It is TCRdb's table, rather than the study itself, that gives the V and J calls and clone size. The data show 350,000 to 500,000 distinct CDR3 sequences, with 21% seen just once and more than 13% held by the top ten. Unmatched junction bases numbered 5, after V lost 6 bases and J lost 1 base. The CDR3 sequence is 13 residues long. Germline V gene lookup returns CDR1 DFQATT and CDR2 SNEGSKA (reference sequence). The time point is: persistent/refractory GD, antithyroid drugs over 5 years with positive TRAb. PBMCs provided the RNA from which the TCR library was made. Patients came through an endocrinology department, and that department was in Xi'an, China.

The clonotype was recovered from a female donor with Graves disease. Specimen: peripheral blood mononuclear cells (PBMCs), collected when the disease was refractory, from a patient treated with antithyroid drugs. The chain has TRBV20-1 and TRBJ2-5; 7 positions agree with TRBD1. The CDR3 here is CSAAWTGQETQYF. Here the CDR3 DNA reads TGCAGTGCGGCCTGGACAGGCCAAGAGACCCAGTACTTC.